This T cell receptor beta chain was identified in a study of T cell repertoires in cytomegalovirus infection. Study details: Indications came from public TCR beta signatures; they pointed to CMV infection and to a matching HLA type.

This clonotype has only a few counts. No antigen is known for it. J was trimmed by 6 bases and V by 6 bases; bases with no gene match: 10. Germline V CDR1 and CDR2: MNHEY, SMNVEV (reference sequence). There are 15 residues in the CDR3. TCRdb itself ran the reads through MiXCR, one entry per CDR3 protein. The table includes under 350,000 distinct CDR3 sequences, approximately 22% detected once. The sequence was collected from a human donor in good health (CMV status not recorded). Some clones in this sample may be carry-over from other donors' samples. The chain has TRBV27 and TRBJ2-1, with 8 bases identical to TRBD2. The source material was cultured PBMCs, sampled from culture after CMV antigen stimulation. As DNA, the CDR3 is TGTGCCAGCAGCCAGCGGCTAGCGGGTAGCAATGAGCAGTTCTTC. Residues: CASSQRLAGSNEQFF.